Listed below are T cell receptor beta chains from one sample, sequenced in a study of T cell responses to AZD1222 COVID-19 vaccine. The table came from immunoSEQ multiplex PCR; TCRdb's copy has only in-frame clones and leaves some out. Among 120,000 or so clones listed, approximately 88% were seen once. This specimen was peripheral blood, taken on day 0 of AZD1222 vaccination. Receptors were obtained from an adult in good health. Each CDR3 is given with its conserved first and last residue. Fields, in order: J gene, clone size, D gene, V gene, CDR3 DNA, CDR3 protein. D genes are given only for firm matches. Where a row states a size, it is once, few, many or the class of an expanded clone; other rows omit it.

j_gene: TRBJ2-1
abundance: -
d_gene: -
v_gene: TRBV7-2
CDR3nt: TGTGCCAGCAGCTCCACGATGGCATTTTCAAATGAGCAGTTCTTC
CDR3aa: CASSSTMAFSNEQFF

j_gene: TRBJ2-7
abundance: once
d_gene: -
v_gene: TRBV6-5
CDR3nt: TGTGCCAGCAGTTCTGGCCCCAGAGGGTACGGGGAGCAGTACTTC
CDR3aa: CASSSGPRGYGEQYF

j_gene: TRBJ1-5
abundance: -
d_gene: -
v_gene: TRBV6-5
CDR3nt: TGTGCCAGCAGACCAAGGAGGGGCAATCAGCCCCAGCATTTT
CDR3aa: CASRPRRGNQPQHF

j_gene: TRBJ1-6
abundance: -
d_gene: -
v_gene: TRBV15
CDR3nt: TGTGCCACCAGCAGAGATTGGGGCGGACGGGATTCACCCCTCCACTTT
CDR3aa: CATSRDWGGRDSPLHF

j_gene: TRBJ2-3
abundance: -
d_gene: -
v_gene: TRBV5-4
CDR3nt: TGTGCCAGCAGCTTGGTACGGGGCACAGATACGCAGTATTTT
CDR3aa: CASSLVRGTDTQYF

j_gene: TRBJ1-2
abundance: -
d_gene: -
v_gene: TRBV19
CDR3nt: TGTGCCAGTAGTATAGACCAGGTCCTCCGGGGCTACACCTTC
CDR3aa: CASSIDQVLRGYTF

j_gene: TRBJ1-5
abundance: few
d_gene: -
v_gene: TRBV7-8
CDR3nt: TGTGCCAGCAGCCCCCGAAGGAGTGCCGTCAATCAGCCCCAGCATTTT
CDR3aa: CASSPRRSAVNQPQHF

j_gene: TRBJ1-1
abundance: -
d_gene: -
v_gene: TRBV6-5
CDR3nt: TGTGCCAGCAGAGGGGGTTTCACTGAAGCTTTCTTT
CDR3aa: CASRGGFTEAFF

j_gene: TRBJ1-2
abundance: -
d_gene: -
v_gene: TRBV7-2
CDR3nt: TGTGCCAGCAGCTCAACAGGGTCCCCCGACTATGGCTACACCTTC
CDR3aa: CASSSTGSPDYGYTF

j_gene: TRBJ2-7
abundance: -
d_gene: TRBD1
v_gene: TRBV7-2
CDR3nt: TGTGCCAGCAGCTCGGGACAGGGGGCTAGGTCCCACGAGCAGTACTTC
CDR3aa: CASSSGQGARSHEQYF

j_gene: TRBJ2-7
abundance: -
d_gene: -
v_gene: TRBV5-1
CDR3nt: TGCGCCAGCAGCTTGGAACCAGGGGCCTCCTACGAGCAGTACTTC
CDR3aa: CASSLEPGASYEQYF

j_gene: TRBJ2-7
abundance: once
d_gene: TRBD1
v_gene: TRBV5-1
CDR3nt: TGCGCCAGCAGCTCCTACAGGGGGCCAACCTACGAGCAGTACTTC
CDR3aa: CASSSYRGPTYEQYF

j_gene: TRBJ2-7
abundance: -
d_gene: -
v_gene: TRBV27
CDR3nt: TGTGCCACCGTGGCGGGTCTCGGGGAGCAGTACTTC
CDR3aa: CATVAGLGEQYF

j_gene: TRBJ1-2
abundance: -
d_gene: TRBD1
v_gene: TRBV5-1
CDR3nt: TGCGCCAGCAGCCCCGGGGACAGGGCGGGGGGCTACACCTTC
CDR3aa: CASSPGDRAGGYTF

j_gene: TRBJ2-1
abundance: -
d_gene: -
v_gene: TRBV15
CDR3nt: TGTGCCACCAGCTCCCCCAACTCCTACAATGAGCAGTTCTTC
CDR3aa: CATSSPNSYNEQFF

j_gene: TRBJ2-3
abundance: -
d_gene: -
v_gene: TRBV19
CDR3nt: TGTGCCAGTAGTACAGGCCGAGACACAGATACGCAGTATTTT
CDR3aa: CASSTGRDTDTQYF

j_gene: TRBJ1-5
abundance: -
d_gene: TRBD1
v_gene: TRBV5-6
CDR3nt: TGTGCCAGCAGCTTCTATGACAGGGCACAGCCCCAGCATTTT
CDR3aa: CASSFYDRAQPQHF

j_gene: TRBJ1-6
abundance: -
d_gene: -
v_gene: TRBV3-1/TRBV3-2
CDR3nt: TGTACCAGCAGCCCCTGGGGCACAGTAGGTAATTCACCCCTCCACTTT
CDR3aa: CTSSPWGTVGNSPLHF

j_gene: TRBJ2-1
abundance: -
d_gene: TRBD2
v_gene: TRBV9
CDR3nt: TGTGCCAGCAGCGTAGAAGGGAGGGAAGGCTCCTACAATGAGCAGTTCTTC
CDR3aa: CASSVEGREGSYNEQFF

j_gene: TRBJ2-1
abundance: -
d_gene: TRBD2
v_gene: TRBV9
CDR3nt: TGTGCCAGCAGCGTAGGAACCCTCGGAAGCGGGGGGGACAATGAGCAGTTCTTC
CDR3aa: CASSVGTLGSGGDNEQFF

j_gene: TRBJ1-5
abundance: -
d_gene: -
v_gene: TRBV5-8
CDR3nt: TGTGCCAGCAGCTTGGGTGGGGGCTATAGCAATCAGCCCCAGCATTTT
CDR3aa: CASSLGGGYSNQPQHF

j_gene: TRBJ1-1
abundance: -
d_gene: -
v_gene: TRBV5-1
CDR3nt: TGCGCCAGCAGCTTGGTCGGGAATCTAGAAGCTTTCTTT
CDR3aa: CASSLVGNLEAFF

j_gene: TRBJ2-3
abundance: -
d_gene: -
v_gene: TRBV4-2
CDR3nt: TGTGCCAGCAGCCAACCGGGTGCTATATCTACGCAGTATTTT
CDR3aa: CASSQPGAISTQYF

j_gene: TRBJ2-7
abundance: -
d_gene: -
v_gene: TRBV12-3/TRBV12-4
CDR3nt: TGTGCCAGCAGCCTCCAGGGGTCATACTTGCAGTACTTC
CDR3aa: CASSLQGSYLQYF

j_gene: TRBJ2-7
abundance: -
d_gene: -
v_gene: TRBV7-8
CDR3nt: TGTGCCAGCAGCTTAGTCCGGGACTCTACCTACGAGCAGTACTTC
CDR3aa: CASSLVRDSTYEQYF

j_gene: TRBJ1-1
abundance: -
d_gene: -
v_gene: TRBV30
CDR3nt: TGTGCCTGGAGTGTCAGGGAGAACACTGAAGCTTTCTTT
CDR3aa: CAWSVRENTEAFF

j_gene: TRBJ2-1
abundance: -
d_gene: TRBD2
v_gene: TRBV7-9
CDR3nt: TGTGCCAGCAGCCCAGGGACTAGCGGGAGGGGCTCCTACAATGAGCAGTTCTTC
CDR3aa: CASSPGTSGRGSYNEQFF

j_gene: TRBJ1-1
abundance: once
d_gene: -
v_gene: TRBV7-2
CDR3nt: TGTGCCAGCAGCTTAGAATATAGGAGTGTGAACACTGAAGCTTTCTTT
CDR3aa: CASSLEYRSVNTEAFF

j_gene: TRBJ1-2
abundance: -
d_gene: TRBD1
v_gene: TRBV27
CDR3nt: TGTGCCAGCAGTTTAACAGGGGGCTTTGGCTACACCTTC
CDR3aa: CASSLTGGFGYTF

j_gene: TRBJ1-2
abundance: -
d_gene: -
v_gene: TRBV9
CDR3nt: TGTGCCAGCAGCGTAGATCGGTTTCCCGATTTAACTAACTATGGCTACACCTTC
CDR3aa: CASSVDRFPDLTNYGYTF

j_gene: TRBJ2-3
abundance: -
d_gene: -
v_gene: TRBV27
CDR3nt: TGTGCCAGCAGTTTATCGAATCGCGACACAGATACGCAGTATTTT
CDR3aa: CASSLSNRDTDTQYF

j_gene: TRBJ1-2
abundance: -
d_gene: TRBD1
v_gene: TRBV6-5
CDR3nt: TGTGCCAGCAGTTACTCAGGGGGCCGGCATGGCTACACCTTC
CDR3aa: CASSYSGGRHGYTF

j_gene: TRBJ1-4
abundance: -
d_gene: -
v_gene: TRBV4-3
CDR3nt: TGCGCCAGCAGCCAAGAGACACGGAGGGCCGGAAAACTGTTTTTT
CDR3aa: CASSQETRRAGKLFF

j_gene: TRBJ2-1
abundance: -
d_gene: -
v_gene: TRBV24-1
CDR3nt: TGTGCCACCAGTGATGGAGGACCGGGAAAACTCGCAGGTTCCTACAATGAGCAGTTCTTC
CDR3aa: CATSDGGPGKLAGSYNEQFF

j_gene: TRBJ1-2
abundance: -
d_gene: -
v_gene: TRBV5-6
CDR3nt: TGTGCCAGCAGCTTGGGCGGGCTAGATGGCTACACCTTC
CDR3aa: CASSLGGLDGYTF

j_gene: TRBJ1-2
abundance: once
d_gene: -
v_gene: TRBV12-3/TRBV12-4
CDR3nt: TGTGCCAGCAGTTCGGAGGGCAACTATGGCTACACCTTC
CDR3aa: CASSSEGNYGYTF

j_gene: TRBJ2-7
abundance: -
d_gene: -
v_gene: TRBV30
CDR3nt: TGTGCCTGGAGTGCTCCCGGGACTCCCTTTCCGGACTTC
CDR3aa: CAWSAPGTPFPDF

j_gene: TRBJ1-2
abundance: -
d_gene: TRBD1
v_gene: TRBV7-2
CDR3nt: TGTGCCAGCAGCTTAGTAGCCCAGGGGGCGTATGGCTACACCTTC
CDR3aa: CASSLVAQGAYGYTF

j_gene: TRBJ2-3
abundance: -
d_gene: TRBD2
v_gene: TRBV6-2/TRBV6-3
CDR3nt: TGTGCCAGCAGTTACGCTAGCGGGAGGGTAGGCACAGATACGCAGTATTTT
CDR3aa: CASSYASGRVGTDTQYF

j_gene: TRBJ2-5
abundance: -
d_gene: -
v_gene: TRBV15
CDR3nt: TGTGCCACCGTCCGGGACCTAGGAGAGACCCAGTACTTC
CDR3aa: CATVRDLGETQYF

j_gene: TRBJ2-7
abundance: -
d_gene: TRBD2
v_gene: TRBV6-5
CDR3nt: TGTGCCAGCAGTCAGAGCGGACTAGCCACCCCCGAGCAGTACTTC
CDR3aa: CASSQSGLATPEQYF

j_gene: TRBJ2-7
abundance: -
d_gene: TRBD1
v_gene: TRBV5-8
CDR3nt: TGTGCCGCAGAGGCGGGACAGGGGGCCTACGAGCAGTACTTC
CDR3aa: CAAEAGQGAYEQYF

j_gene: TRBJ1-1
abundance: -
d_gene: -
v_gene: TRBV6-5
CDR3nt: TGTGCCAGCAGTTACGGGAAGGTGGGGAACACTGAAGCTTTCTTT
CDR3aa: CASSYGKVGNTEAFF

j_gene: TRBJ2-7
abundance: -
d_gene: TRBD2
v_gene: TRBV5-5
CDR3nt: TGTGCCAGCAGCTTAAGTAGCGGGGAGATCTACGAGCAGTACTTC
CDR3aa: CASSLSSGEIYEQYF

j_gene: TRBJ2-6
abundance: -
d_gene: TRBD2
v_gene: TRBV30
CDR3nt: TGTGCCTGGAGTTCTAGCGGGGCCGGCACTGGGGCCAACGTCCTGACTTTC
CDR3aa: CAWSSSGAGTGANVLTF